This passage covers 13 T cell receptor beta chains from one sample sequenced in a study of CD8 T cells in Susac syndrome. Random hexamers were used to reverse transcribe the RNA input (0.5 to 1 ug). Each CDR3 protein is one row after TCRdb ran MiXCR on the immunoSEQ multiplex PCR reads. The profile shows some 150,000 distinct CDR3 sequences, 90% to 97% of them singletons. The sample comprised CD4+ T cells from PBMCs. Every receptor here comes from a human donor with Susac syndrome.

The chain recombines TRBV6-5 with TRBJ1-2; D is perhaps TRBD1 (5 bases). This CDR3 comprises 14 residues. CDR1 is MNHEY and CDR2 is SVGAGI in the germline V gene. Trimming shortened V by 0 bases and J by 7 bases, and 12 bases separated the two germline ends. CDR3 bases: TGTGCCAGCAGTTACTCGGGGCTAGCAGGTGGCTACACCTTC. This sequence encodes CASSYSGLAGGYTF.

In this sample, this clonotype turned up a few times. V usage is TRBV29-1 and J usage is TRBJ2-3, with 7 bases matching TRBD1. The ends lost 4 bases at V and 1 base at J; junction bases unmatched: 2. The germline CDR1 and CDR2 sequences are SQVTM and ANQGSEA. CDR3 size: 13 residues. The CDR3 loop is CSVGTGGTDTQYF. CDR3 DNA sequence: TGCAGCGTTGGTACAGGGGGCACAGATACGCAGTATTTT.

This chain connects TRBV20-1 to TRBJ2-1; 10 bases are shared with TRBD2. CDR1 and CDR2 from the germline V gene are DFQATT and SNEGSKA (reference sequence). V lost 1 base to trimming and J lost 14 bases; unmatched junction nucleotides: 11. The CDR3 is made up of 14 amino acids. CDR3 protein: CSARGTSGNGDEFF. CDR3 nucleotides: TGCAGTGCTAGAGGTACTAGCGGGAACGGAGATGAGTTCTTC.

The chain employs TRBV28 and TRBJ2-6; TRBD1 or TRBD2 may be the D gene (7 bases each). V was clipped by 9 bases and J by 2 bases, with 14 bases between them. The CDR3 sequence is 15 residues long. Germline values: CDR1 MDHEN, CDR2 SYDVKM. CDR3 in DNA: TGTGCCAGTCAGGGGGGGGTAGCTGGGGCCAACGTCCTGACTTTC. Amino acid sequence: CASQGGVAGANVLTF.

The genes are TRBV25-1 and TRBJ2-1; 7 nucleotides match TRBD2. J lost 7 bases, V lost 4 bases, and 1 base had no gene match. CDR1 and CDR2 (germline): MGHDK, SYGVNS. The CDR3 spans 12 residues. The chain's CDR3 is CASSGLANEQFF. Written as DNA, the CDR3 is TGTGCCAGCAGTGGACTAGCAAATGAGCAGTTCTTC.

The chain couples TRBV5-1 to TRBJ2-1; 7 bases map to TRBD2. Germline CDR1 and CDR2: SGHRS and YFSETQ. V trimming: 3 bases; J trimming: 0 bases; junction bases outside the gene matches: 0. The CDR3 loop spans 14 amino acids. The CDR3 reads CASSSGGSYNEQFF. The CDR3 bases are TGCGCCAGCAGCTCGGGGGGCTCCTACAATGAGCAGTTCTTC.

The CDR3 nucleotides are TGCAGTGCTAGCACAGGTCGCTCTGGAAACACCATATATTTT. Translated, it gives CSASTGRSGNTIYF. The gene calls are TRBV20-1 and TRBJ1-3, with D possibly matching TRBD1 (5 bases). The CDR3 covers 14 residues. Germline V CDR1 and CDR2: DFQATT, SNEGSKA (reference sequence). Between the trimmed V and J ends, which lost 3 bases and 0 bases, there was a span of 9 bases.

The rearrangement joins TRBV15 to TRBJ2-5; 10 bases fit TRBD2. Losses at the gene ends were 1 base for V and 7 bases for J; bases not matched to a gene: 9. The CDR3 consists of 16 residues. Germline-derived CDR1 and CDR2 are LNHNV and YYDKDF (reference sequence). CDR3 region: CATSRAASGGPWTQYF. The CDR3 bases are TGTGCCACCAGCAGAGCCGCTAGCGGGGGTCCATGGACCCAGTACTTC.

This clonotype has only one observation. The rearrangement joins TRBV23-1 to TRBJ1-1; D gene ambiguous. TRBV23-1 counts as an open reading frame of uncertain function. Trimming pared 6 bases from V and 6 bases from J, leaving 17 bases between. This CDR3 contains 14 residues. The CDR3 reads CASRPSGGSAEAFF. CDR3 DNA sequence: TGCGCCAGCAGACCGTCAGGAGGCTCTGCTGAAGCTTTCTTT.

The chain combines TRBV20-1 with TRBJ1-1; the D gene is possibly TRBD1 (5 bases). CDR1 DFQATT and CDR2 SNEGSKA come from the germline V gene (reference sequence). V was pared by 6 bases and J by 5 bases, with 16 bases between. CDR3 length: 13 amino acids. CDR3 nucleotide sequence: TGCAGTGCCCACCTACGGGGGAGGACTGAAGCTTTCTTT. Protein: CSAHLRGRTEAFF.

The V call is TRBV11-2, the J call TRBJ2-1; TRBD2 aligns across 12 bases. With 4 bases clipped from V and 5 bases from J, the junction kept 9 bases outside the gene matches. This CDR3 region has 17 residues. CDR1 and CDR2 (germline): SGHAT, FQNNGV. Here the CDR3 DNA reads TGTGCCAGCAGCTACTTCCCTAGCGGGAGGGTGAACAATGAGCAGTTCTTC. Translation: CASSYFPSGRVNNEQFF.

V usage is TRBV4-1 and J usage is TRBJ2-3, with D possibly matching TRBD1 (6 bases). Germline V gene lookup returns CDR1 MGHRA and CDR2 YSYEKL. Deletions cut 3 bases from V and 6 bases from J, with 13 bases between. CDR3 size: 14 residues. The CDR3 loop is CASSQEQGVDTQYF. The CDR3 DNA is TGCGCCAGCAGCCAGGAACAGGGTGTTGATACGCAGTATTTT.

The V gene is TRBV4-1, the J gene TRBJ2-5; 8 positions match TRBD1. J was trimmed by 0 bases and V by 4 bases; bases with no gene match: 4. The CDR3 extends over 15 amino acids. The V gene's germline CDR1 is MGHRA and CDR2 YSYEKL. As DNA, the CDR3 is TGCGCCAGCAGCCTAACAGGGGGGTACCAAGAGACCCAGTACTTC. This encodes CASSLTGGYQETQYF.